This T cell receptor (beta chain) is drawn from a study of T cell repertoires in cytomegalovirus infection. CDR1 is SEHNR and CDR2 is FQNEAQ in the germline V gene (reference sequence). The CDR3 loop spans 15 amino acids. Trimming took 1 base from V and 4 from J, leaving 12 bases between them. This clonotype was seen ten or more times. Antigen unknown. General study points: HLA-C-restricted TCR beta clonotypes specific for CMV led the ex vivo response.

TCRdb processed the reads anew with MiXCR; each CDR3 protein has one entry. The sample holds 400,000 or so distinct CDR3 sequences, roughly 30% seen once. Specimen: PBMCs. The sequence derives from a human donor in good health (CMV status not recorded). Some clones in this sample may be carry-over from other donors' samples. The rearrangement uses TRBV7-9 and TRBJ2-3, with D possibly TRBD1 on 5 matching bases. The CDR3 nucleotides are TGTGCCAGCAGCTTAGATTGGGGCACCTCAGATACGCAGTATTTT. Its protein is CASSLDWGTSDTQYF.